The 11 T cell receptor beta chains given below trace back to one sample, sequenced in a study of blood T cells in healthy people across ages. With a J-beta primer mix and a sample-barcoded 5' primer, a second PCR ran 7 to 11 cycles. One entry per CDR3 protein, called by TCRdb with MiXCR from the 5' RACE reads. The table includes hundreds of thousands of distinct CDR3 sequences, 55% to 75% detected once. The sequenced sample was blood. The receptors originated from a man aged 25-40 years in good health.

The J gene is TRBJ1-1, the V gene TRBV7-2; D is possibly TRBD1 (5 bases). Trimming pared 0 bases from V and 5 bases from J, leaving 10 bases between. Per the germline V gene, CDR1 is SGHTA and CDR2 is FQGNSA. CDR3 length: 14 amino acids. This chain's CDR3 is CASSLAGAGTEAFF. The CDR3 bases are TGTGCCAGCAGCTTAGCAGGGGCGGGGACTGAAGCTTTCTTT.

For the CDR3, the DNA is TGCGCCAGCAGCGGAGGATCAGGGTACAGCTCCTACGAGCAGTACTTC. Amino acids: CASSGGSGYSSYEQYF. The V gene is TRBV5-1, the J gene TRBJ2-7; D tentatively fits TRBD1 or TRBD2 (5 bases each). The V gene lost 4 bases and the J gene lost 0 bases, with 17 bases spanning the gap. Germline CDR1 and CDR2: SGHRS and YFSETQ. The CDR3 is 16 amino acids.

This chain joins TRBV6-6 and TRBJ2-5; no clear D gene. The DNA end is more similar to TRBJ2-7, so the J call may be wrong. Germline V gene sequence: CDR1 MNHNY, CDR2 SVGAGI (reference sequence). The CDR3 consists of 14 residues. CDR3: CASSYSGQDYEQYF. The CDR3 DNA reads as TGTGCCAGCAGTTATTCTGGGCAGGACTACGAGCAGTACTTC.

The rearrangement joins TRBV20-1 to TRBJ2-1, with D perhaps being TRBD1 or TRBD2 (6 bases each). V lost 6 bases and J 3 bases, leaving 15 bases between the germline ends. CDR1 and CDR2 (germline): DFQATT, SNEGSKA (reference sequence). CDR3 length equals 14 residues. This CDR3 is CSAPPGALYNEQFF. DNA for the CDR3: TGCAGTGCCCCCCCGGGGGCCCTCTACAATGAGCAGTTCTTC.

Written as DNA, the CDR3 is TGCAGTGCTAGGCCGGACTATAGCAATCAGCCCCAGCATTTT. Amino acids: CSARPDYSNQPQHF. The chain employs TRBV20-1 and TRBJ1-5, with no clear D. V shed 3 bases and J shed 0 bases, with 9 bases lying between them. The CDR3 sequence is 14 residues long. Germline V lookup: CDR1 DFQATT, CDR2 SNEGSKA (reference sequence).

The CDR3 nucleotides read TGTGCCAGCAGCTTCTCCCGGGCCCTATCTAACACTGAAGCTTTCTTT. This encodes CASSFSRALSNTEAFF. This chain uses TRBV7-9 with TRBJ1-1; no clear D. Germline V CDR1 and CDR2: SEHNR, FQNEAQ (reference sequence). V lost 3 bases, J lost 2 bases, and 16 bases lay in between. This CDR3 has 16 residues.

This clonotype appeared a few times. The chain has TRBV4-2 and TRBJ2-5; D unresolved. TRBJ2-7 matches the DNA end more closely, so the J call is doubtful. The CDR3 length is 17 residues. The germline V gene encodes CDR1 LGHNA and CDR2 YNFKEQ. The CDR3 sequence: CASSQALGVEYPYEQYF. The CDR3, as DNA: TGTGCCAGCAGCCAAGCCCTCGGTGTTGAGTACCCCTACGAGCAGTACTTC.

This clonotype was observed a few times. The chain has TRBV11-2 and TRBJ2-7; 7 bases line up with TRBD2. CDR3 length equals 16 residues. The V segment lost 2 bases and the J segment 1 base; nucleotides outside the gene matches: 8. Germline V gene data show CDR1 as SGHAT and CDR2 as FQNNGV. This CDR3 reads CASSLFGGLPSYEQYF. The CDR3 nucleotides read TGTGCCAGCAGCTTATTCGGGGGGTTGCCGTCCTACGAGCAGTACTTC.

This clonotype was counted between two and nine times. V gene TRBV20-1 combines with J gene TRBJ2-2; D remains unclear. The CDR3 length is 14 residues. Germline loops: CDR1 DFQATT, CDR2 SNEGSKA (reference sequence). Trimming removed 1 base from V and 2 bases from J, with 8 bases in between. The CDR3: CSARADGNTGELFF. CDR3 in DNA: TGCAGTGCTAGAGCCGATGGAAACACCGGGGAGCTGTTTTTT.

V and J are TRBV6-2 or TRBV6-3 and TRBJ2-2, with D uncertain. V was trimmed by 2 bases and J by 3 bases, leaving 7 bases between them. Germline V gene data show CDR1 as MNHEY and CDR2 as SVGEGT. The CDR3 is 14 residues long. For the CDR3, the DNA is TGTGCCAGCAGTTACGGTCTTGACACCGGGGAGCTGTTTTTT. Its translation is CASSYGLDTGELFF.

The rearrangement joins TRBV29-1 to TRBJ1-1; possibly TRBD1 for D (5 bases). Per germline, CDR1 SQVTM and CDR2 ANQGSEA. V shed 5 bases and J shed 8 bases, with 12 bases lying between them. The CDR3 loop spans 11 amino acids. Written as DNA, the CDR3 is TGCAGCGTTCAACAGGCGGCAGAAGCTTTCTTT. This sequence encodes CSVQQAAEAFF. Drawing the rest from reference TRBV29-1 and TRBJ1-1, the complete variable domain is SAVISQKPSRDICQRGTSLTIQCQVDSQVTMMFWYRQQPGQSLTLIATANQGSEATYESGFVIDKFPISRPNLTFSTLTVSNMSPEDSSIYLCSVQQAAEAFFGQGTRLTVV.